A selection of T cell receptor beta chains follows, all from one sample in a study of T cells after posttransplantation cyclophosphamide. Produced via immunoSEQ multiplex PCR; TCRdb's table is partial and in-frame only. The sample records some 19,000 clones, 85% to 90% being singletons. The sample in question was PBMCs, obtained just over 350 days after allogeneic stem cell transplant with calcineurin inhibitor and methotrexate. These receptors came from a female patient under 45 who received an allogeneic stem cell transplant from an unrelated donor, was CMV-positive, and had acute and chronic GVHD. T cells may partly derive from the graft donor. CDR3s include the opening cysteine and the closing phenylalanine or tryptophan. A D gene is named only where the DNA matches it firmly. Part of the rows lack a size; the others show once, few, many or a class for expanded clones.

D	length	V	J	size	DNA	CDR3
-	14	TRBV5-6	TRBJ2-3	-	TGTGCCAGCAGCTCTAAGTTTATCACAGATACGCAGTATTTT	CASSSKFITDTQYF
-	14	TRBV2	TRBJ2-5	-	TGTGCCAGCAGTGGGGGAGCGGTCCAAGAGACCCAGTACTTC	CASSGGAVQETQYF
-	15	TRBV27	TRBJ1-2	-	TGTGCCAGCAGTTTAATGACGGGGAGCGGCTATGGCTACACCTTC	CASSLMTGSGYGYTF
TRBD1	13	TRBV5-1	TRBJ1-5	-	TGCGCCAGCAGCAAGCACAGGGGTCAGCCCCAGCATTTT	CASSKHRGQPQHF
-	13	TRBV6-5	TRBJ1-2	-	TGTGCCAGCAGCCAAGACAGAATATATGGCTACACCTTC	CASSQDRIYGYTF
TRBD1	13	TRBV10-3	TRBJ1-2	-	TGTGCCCCACAGGGGTTGAGGAACTATGGCTACACCTTC	CAPQGLRNYGYTF
TRBD1	15	TRBV5-4	TRBJ2-2	-	TGTGCCAGCAGCCCCGGACAGGAGAACACCGGGGAGCTGTTTTTT	CASSPGQENTGELFF
-	16	TRBV11-3	TRBJ2-2	-	TGTGCCAGCAGTCCAGCCTGGGGGGGCAACACCGGGGAGCTGTTTTTT	CASSPAWGGNTGELFF
TRBD2	16	TRBV4-3	TRBJ2-3	-	TGCGCCAGCAGCCAAGATTTGGCGGGAGGGCCAGATACGCAGTATTTT	CASSQDLAGGPDTQYF
-	17	TRBV2	TRBJ1-5	-	TGTGCCAGCAGCTTGGGGCGGATCTCCTATAGCAATCAGCCCCAGCATTTT	CASSLGRISYSNQPQHF
-	13	TRBV6-1	TRBJ1-2	-	TGTGCCAGCAAGGATGGCCAGGGCGGTGGCTACACCTTC	CASKDGQGGGYTF
TRBD1	15	TRBV9	TRBJ1-2	-	TGTGCCAGCAGCGTAACCGGGACAGGGGGCTATGGCTACACCTTC	CASSVTGTGGYGYTF
TRBD2	16	TRBV25-1	TRBJ2-1	once	TGTGCCAGCAGTGATTGGACTAGCGGGATCTACAATGAGCAGTTCTTC	CASSDWTSGIYNEQFF
TRBD1	18	TRBV12-5	TRBJ2-7	-	TGTGCTAGTGGTTTGGCGCCGGGTTGGGCAGGGGGCCCCTACGAGCAGTACTTC	CASGLAPGWAGGPYEQYF
-	16	TRBV5-1	TRBJ1-2	-	TGCGCCAGCAGCGGCGGGACCCGACAAACTAACTATGGCTACACCTTC	CASSGGTRQTNYGYTF
-	19	TRBV7-9	TRBJ2-4	-	TGTGCCAGCAGCCCAAGGGACAAGTTGTGGGTTCTAGCCAAAAACATTCAGTACTTC	CASSPRDKLWVLAKNIQYF
TRBD1	16	TRBV25-1	TRBJ2-1	-	TGTGCCAGCAGTGATCCGGGACAGAATCTTTACAATGAGCAGTTCTTC	CASSDPGQNLYNEQFF